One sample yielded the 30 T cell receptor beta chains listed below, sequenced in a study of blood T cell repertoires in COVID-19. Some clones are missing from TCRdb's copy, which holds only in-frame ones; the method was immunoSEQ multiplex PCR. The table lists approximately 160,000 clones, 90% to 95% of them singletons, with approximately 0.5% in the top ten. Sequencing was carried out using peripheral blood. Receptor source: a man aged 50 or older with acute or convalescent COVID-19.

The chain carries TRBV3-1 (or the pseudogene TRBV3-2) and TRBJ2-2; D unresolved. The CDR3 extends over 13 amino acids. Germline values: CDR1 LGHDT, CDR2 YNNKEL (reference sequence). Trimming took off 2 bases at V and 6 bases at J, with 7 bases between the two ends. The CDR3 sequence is CASSQSSPGELFF. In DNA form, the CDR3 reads TGTGCCAGCAGCCAATCCTCCCCCGGGGAGCTGTTTTTT.

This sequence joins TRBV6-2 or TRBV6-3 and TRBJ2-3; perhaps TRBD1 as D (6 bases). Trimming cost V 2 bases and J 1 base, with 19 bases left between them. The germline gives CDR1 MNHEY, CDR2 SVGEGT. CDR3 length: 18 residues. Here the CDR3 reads CASSYPAGGNLGTDTQYF. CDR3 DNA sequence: TGTGCCAGCAGTTACCCTGCTGGGGGCAACTTAGGCACAGATACGCAGTATTTT.

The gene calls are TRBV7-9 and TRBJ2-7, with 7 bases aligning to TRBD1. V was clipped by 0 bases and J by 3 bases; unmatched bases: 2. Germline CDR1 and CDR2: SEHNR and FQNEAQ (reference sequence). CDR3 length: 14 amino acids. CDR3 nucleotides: TGTGCCAGCAGCTTAGCGGGACAGAACTACGAGCAGTACGTC. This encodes CASSLAGQNYEQYV.

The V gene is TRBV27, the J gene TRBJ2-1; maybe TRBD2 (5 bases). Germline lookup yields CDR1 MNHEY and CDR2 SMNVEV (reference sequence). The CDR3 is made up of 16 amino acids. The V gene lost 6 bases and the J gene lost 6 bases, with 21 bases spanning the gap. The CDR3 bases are TGTGCCAGCAGGCACCTCCCTAGGCGCGGAGGCAATGAGCAGTTCTTC. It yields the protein CASRHLPRRGGNEQFF.

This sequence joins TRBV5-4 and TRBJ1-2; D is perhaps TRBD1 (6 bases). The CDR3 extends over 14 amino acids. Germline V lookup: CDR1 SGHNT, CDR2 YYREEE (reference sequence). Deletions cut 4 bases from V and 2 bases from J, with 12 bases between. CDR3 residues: CASSRGGENYGYTF. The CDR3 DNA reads TGTGCCAGCAGCCGGGGGGGCGAAAACTATGGCTACACCTTC.

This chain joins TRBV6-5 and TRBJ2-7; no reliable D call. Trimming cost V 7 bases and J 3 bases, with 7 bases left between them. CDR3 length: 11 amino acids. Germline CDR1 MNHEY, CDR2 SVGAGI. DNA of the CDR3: TGTGCCAGCATGAGCTTCTACGAGCAGTACTTC. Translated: CASMSFYEQYF.

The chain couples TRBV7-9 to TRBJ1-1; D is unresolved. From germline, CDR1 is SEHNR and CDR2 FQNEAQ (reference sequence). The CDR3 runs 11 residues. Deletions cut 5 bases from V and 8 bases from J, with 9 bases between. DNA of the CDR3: TGTGCCAGCAGCCCTAAGCTAGAAGCTTTCTTT. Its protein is CASSPKLEAFF.

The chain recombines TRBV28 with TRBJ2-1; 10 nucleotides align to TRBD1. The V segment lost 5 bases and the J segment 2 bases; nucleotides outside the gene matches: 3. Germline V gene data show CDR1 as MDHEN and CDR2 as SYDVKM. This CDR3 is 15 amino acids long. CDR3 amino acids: CASSRDRGTYNEQFF. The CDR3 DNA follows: TGTGCCAGCAGTCGGGACAGGGGCACCTACAATGAGCAGTTCTTC.

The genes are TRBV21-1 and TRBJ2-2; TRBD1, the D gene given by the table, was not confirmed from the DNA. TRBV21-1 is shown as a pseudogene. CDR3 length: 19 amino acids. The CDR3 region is CASSKIGAGQGNSTGELFF. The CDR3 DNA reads TGTGCCAGCAGCAAAATCGGGGCAGGACAGGGGAATTCTACCGGGGAGCTGTTTTTT.

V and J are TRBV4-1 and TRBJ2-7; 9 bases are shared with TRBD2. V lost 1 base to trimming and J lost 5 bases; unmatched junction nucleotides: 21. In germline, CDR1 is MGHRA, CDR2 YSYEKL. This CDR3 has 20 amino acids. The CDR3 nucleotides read TGCGCCAGCAGCCAAGCTATGGGTCGGTTGGGCGGGAGGGCAGAGAACGAGCAGTACTTC. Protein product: CASSQAMGRLGGRAENEQYF.

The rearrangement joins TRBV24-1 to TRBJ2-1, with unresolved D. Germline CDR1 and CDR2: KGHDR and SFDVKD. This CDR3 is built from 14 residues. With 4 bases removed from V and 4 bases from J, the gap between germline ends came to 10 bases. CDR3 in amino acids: CATSERQTYNEQFF. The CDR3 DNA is TGTGCCACCAGTGAAAGGCAGACTTACAATGAGCAGTTCTTC.

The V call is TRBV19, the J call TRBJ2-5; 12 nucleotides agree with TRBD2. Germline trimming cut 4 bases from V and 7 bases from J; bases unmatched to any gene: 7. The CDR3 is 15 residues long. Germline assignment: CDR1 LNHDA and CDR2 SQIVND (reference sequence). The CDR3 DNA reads TGTGCCAGTAGTAACCCCGGACTAGCGGGGCGGACCCAGTACTTC. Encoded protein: CASSNPGLAGRTQYF.

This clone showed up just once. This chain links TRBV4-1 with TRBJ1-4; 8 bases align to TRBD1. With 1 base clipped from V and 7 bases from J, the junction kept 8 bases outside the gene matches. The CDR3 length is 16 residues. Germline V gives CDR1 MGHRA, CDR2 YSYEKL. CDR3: CASSQAPGGPSEKLFF. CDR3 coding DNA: TGCGCCAGCAGCCAAGCCCCAGGGGGCCCCAGTGAAAAACTGTTTTTT.

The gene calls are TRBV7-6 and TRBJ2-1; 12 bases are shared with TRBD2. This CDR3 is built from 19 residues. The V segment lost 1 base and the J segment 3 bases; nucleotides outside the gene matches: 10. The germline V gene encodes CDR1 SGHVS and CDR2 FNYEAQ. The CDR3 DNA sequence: TGTGCCAGCAGCTTAGATGAGACTAGCGGGAGCGCGTTCTACAATGAGCAGTTCTTC. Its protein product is CASSLDETSGSAFYNEQFF.

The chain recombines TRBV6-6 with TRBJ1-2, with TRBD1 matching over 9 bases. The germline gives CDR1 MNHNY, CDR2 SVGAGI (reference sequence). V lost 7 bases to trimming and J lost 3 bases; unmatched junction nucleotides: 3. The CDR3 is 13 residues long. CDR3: CASNDRGDYGYTF. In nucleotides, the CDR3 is TGTGCCAGCAATGACAGGGGGGACTATGGCTACACCTTC.

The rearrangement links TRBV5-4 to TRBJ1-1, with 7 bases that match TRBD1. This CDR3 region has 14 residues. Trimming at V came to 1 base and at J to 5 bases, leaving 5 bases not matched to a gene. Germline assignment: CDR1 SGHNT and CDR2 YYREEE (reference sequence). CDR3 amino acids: CASSLRTGKTEAFF. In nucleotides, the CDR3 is TGTGCCAGCAGCTTGAGGACAGGCAAGACTGAAGCTTTCTTT.

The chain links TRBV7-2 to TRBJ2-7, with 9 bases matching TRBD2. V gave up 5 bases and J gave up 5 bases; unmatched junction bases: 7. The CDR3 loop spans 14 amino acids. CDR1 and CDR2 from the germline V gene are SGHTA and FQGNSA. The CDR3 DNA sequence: TGTGCCAGCAGCACCCCGGGACTAGCCCACGAGCAGTACTTC. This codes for CASSTPGLAHEQYF.

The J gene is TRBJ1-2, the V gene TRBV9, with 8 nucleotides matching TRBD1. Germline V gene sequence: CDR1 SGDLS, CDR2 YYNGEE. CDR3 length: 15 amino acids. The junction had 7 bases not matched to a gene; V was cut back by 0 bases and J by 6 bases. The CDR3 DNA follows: TGTGCCAGCAGCGTAGAGGCAGGGGGCATCGATGGCTACACCTTC. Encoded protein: CASSVEAGGIDGYTF.

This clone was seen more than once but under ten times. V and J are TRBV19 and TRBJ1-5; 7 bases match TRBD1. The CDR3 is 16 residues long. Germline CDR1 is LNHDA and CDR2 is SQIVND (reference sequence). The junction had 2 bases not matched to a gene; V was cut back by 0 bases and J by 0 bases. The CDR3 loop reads CASSIDDRVSNQPQHF. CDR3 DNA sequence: TGTGCCAGTAGTATAGATGACAGGGTTAGCAATCAGCCCCAGCATTTT. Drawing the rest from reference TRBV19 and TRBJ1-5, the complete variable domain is DGGITQSPKYLFRKEGQNVTLSCEQNLNHDAMYWYRQDPGQGLRLIYYSQIVNDFQKGDIAEGYSVSREKKESFPLTVTSAQKNPTAFYLCASSIDDRVSNQPQHFGDGTRLSIL.

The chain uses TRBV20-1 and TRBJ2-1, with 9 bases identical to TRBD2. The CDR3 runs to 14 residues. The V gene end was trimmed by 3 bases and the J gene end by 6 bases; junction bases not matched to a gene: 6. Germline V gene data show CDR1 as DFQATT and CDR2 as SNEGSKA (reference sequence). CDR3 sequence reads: CSASSLAGPNEQFF. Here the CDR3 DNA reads TGCAGTGCTAGTAGTCTAGCGGGACCCAATGAGCAGTTCTTC.

The CDR3 here is CASELGEGNQPQHF. The CDR3 DNA reads as TGTGCCAGCGAGCTAGGAGAGGGAAATCAGCCCCAGCATTTT. The rearrangement links TRBV19 to TRBJ1-5; D call uncertain. CDR1 is LNHDA and CDR2 is SQIVND in the germline V gene (reference sequence). With 9 bases removed from V and 4 bases from J, the gap between germline ends came to 16 bases. The CDR3 covers 14 residues.

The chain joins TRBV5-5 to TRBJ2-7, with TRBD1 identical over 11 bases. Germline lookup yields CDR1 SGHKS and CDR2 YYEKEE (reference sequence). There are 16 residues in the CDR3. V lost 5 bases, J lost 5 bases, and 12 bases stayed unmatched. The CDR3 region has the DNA TGTGCCAGCAGGGCCGGGACAGGGGGGTATTGGCACGAGCAGTACGTC. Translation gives CASRAGTGGYWHEQYV.

Here the CDR3 reads CASSSPTENYGYTF. CDR3 DNA: TGTGCCAGCAGCAGCCCCACAGAGAACTATGGCTACACCTTC. This sequence joins TRBV28 and TRBJ1-2, with no clear D. Germline-derived CDR1 and CDR2 are MDHEN and SYDVKM. The ends were cut back, 6 bases at V and 2 bases at J, with 13 bases in the middle. The CDR3 extends over 14 amino acids.

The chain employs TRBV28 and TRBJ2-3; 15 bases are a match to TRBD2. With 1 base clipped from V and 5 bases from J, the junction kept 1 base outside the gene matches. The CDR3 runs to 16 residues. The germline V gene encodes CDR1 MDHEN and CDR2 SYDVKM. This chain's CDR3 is CASSLSGLAGGDTQYF. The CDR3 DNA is TGTGCCAGCAGTTTATCGGGACTAGCGGGAGGAGATACGCAGTATTTT.

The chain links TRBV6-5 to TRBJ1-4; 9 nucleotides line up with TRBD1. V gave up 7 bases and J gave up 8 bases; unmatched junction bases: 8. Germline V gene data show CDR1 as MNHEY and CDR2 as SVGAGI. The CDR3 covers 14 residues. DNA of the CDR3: TGTGCCAGCACCTCCGGGACAGGGCACGAAAAACTGTTTTTT. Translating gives CASTSGTGHEKLFF.

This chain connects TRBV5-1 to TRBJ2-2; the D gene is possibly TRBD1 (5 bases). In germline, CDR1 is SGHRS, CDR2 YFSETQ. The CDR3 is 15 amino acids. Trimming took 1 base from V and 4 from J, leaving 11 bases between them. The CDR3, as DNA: TGCGCCAGCAGCTTGATATGGGGCTCCACCGGGGAGCTGTTTTTT. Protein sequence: CASSLIWGSTGELFF.

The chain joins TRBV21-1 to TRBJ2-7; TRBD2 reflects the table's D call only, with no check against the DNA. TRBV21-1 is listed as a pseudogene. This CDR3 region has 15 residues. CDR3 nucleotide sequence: TGTGCCAGCAGCAAGGCTAGATTCTACTCCTACGAGCAGTACTTC. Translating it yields CASSKARFYSYEQYF.

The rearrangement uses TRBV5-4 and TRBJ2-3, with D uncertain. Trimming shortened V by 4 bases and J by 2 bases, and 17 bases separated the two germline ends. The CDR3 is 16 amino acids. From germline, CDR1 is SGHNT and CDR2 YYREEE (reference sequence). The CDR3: CASSGLPKRFTDTQYF. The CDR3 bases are TGTGCCAGCAGCGGCCTCCCCAAGAGGTTCACAGATACGCAGTATTTT.

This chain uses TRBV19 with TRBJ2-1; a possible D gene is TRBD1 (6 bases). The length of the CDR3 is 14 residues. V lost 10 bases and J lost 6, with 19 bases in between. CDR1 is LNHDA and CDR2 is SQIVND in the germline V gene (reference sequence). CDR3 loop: CATTDTGNRNEQFF. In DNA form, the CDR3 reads TGTGCCACCACTGATACAGGGAATCGCAATGAGCAGTTCTTC.

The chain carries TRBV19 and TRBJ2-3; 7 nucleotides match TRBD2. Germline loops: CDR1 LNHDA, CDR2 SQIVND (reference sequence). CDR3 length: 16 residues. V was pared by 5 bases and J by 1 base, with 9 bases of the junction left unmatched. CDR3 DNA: TGTGCCAGTAGTCCCCGGACTAGTTCCGGCACAGATACGCAGTATTTT. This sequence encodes CASSPRTSSGTDTQYF.